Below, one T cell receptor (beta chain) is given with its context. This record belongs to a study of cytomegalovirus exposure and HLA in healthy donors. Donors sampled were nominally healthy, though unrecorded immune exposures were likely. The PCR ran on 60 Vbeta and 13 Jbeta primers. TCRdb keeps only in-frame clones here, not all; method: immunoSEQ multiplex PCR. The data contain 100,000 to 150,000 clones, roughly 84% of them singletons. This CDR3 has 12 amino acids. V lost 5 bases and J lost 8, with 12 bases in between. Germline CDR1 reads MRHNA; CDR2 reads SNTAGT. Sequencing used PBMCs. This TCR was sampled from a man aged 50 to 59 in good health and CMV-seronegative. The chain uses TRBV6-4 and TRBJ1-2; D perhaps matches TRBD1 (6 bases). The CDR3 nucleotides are TGTGCCAGCAGTACACAGGGCGGCGGCTACACCTTC. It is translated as CASSTQGGGYTF.